What follows is one T cell receptor beta chain and its context. What it binds is not known. The sample contains more than one DNA sequence encoding this CDR3. The sample is drawn from a study of cytomegalovirus exposure and HLA in healthy donors. Study conclusions and caveats: High sensitivity and specificity were reportedly achieved when the classifier diagnosed cytomegalovirus status.

With 60 Vbeta and 13 Jbeta primers, the PCR was carried out. The method was immunoSEQ multiplex PCR; TCRdb's version includes in-frame clones alone and lacks a portion of them. The sample has fewer than 350,000 clones, about 87% seen once. This CDR3 comprises 14 residues. Germline CDR1 MNHEY, CDR2 SMNVEV (reference sequence). V was clipped by 8 bases and J by 3 bases; unmatched bases: 4. The receptor comes from a woman younger than 30 in good health and CMV-seronegative. V is TRBV27 and J is TRBJ1-6, with 7 bases identical to TRBD1. The sequenced sample was PBMCs. This CDR3 reads CASGRQGYNSPLHF. CDR3 in DNA: TGTGCCAGCGGAAGACAGGGCTATAATTCACCCCTCCACTTT.